The clone carrying this T cell receptor (beta chain) was seen just once. Assay: immunoSEQ multiplex PCR; the TCRdb copy retains only in-frame clones and omits some. Counted here are more than 150,000 clones, about 85% occurring once; the ten biggest clones make up under 2.5%. This sample stems from a study of blood T cell repertoires in COVID-19. Study background: From T cells, B-cell-depleted T cells, or PBMCs came the material, which was cDNA or gDNA.

The CDR3 is 14 amino acids. V was clipped by 3 bases and J by 7 bases, with 16 bases between them. CDR1 DFQATT and CDR2 SNEGSKA come from the germline V gene (reference sequence). This chain connects TRBV20-1 to TRBJ1-5; D remains ambiguous. The TCR was taken from a man in his 70s with active or convalescent COVID-19. What was sequenced was peripheral blood. This CDR3 reads CSASQRVGRQPQHF. In DNA, the CDR3 is TGCAGTGCTAGTCAACGGGTTGGGAGGCAGCCCCAGCATTTT.